These 28 T cell receptor beta chains were sequenced from one sample in a study of T cells in localized non-small cell lung cancer. Measured with immunoSEQ multiplex PCR; TCRdb has only the in-frame clones, and not every one. The sample holds 100,000 to 150,000 clones, 80% to 90% seen once. The sample here was peripheral blood, taken before any cancer treatment. These receptors were taken from a female donor older than 55 with stage I lung adenocarcinoma.

The chain employs TRBV28 and TRBJ1-4, with unresolved D. CDR1 is MDHEN and CDR2 is SYDVKM in the germline V gene. V was shortened by 4 bases and J by 7 bases, with 4 bases between the two germline ends. This CDR3 region has 11 residues. This CDR3 is CASSSVEKLFF. DNA of the CDR3: TGTGCCAGCAGTTCAGTTGAAAAACTGTTTTTT.

This chain links TRBV13 with TRBJ1-5; D ambiguous. V gave up 4 bases and J gave up 6 bases, with 16 bases separating them. Per the germline V gene, CDR1 is PRHDT and CDR2 is FYEKMQ (reference sequence). The CDR3 is 15 amino acids. CDR3 region: CASSSSIDRGQPQHF. The CDR3 DNA reads TGTGCCAGCAGCTCCTCGATTGACCGGGGTCAGCCCCAGCATTTT.

CDR3 sequence (DNA): TGTGCCAGCAGCTTAGAATATCGGGGTGAGCAGTTCTTC. It codes for CASSLEYRGEQFF. The chain carries TRBV11-3 and TRBJ2-1; tentative D call: TRBD2 (5 bases). The V gene's germline CDR1 is SGHNT and CDR2 YENEEA. V was trimmed by 0 bases and J by 9 bases, leaving 9 bases between them. The CDR3 length is 13 residues.

A few counts support this clone. The V and J genes are TRBV5-1 and TRBJ1-3; D may be TRBD1 (6 bases). The V gene's germline CDR1 is SGHRS and CDR2 YFSETQ. The length of the CDR3 is 17 residues. V lost 2 bases and J lost 1, with 16 bases in between. The DNA of the CDR3 is TGCGCCAGCAGCTTCGTTCCTGGGACAACTTCTGGAAACACCATATATTTT. It codes for CASSFVPGTTSGNTIYF. The full variable domain, its missing parts supplied by reference TRBV5-1 and TRBJ1-3, is KAGVTQTPRYLIKTRGQQVTLSCSPISGHRSVSWYQQTPGQGLQFLFEYFSETQRNKGNFPGRFSGRQFSNSRSEMNVSTLELGDSALYLCASSFVPGTTSGNTIYFGEGSWLTVV.

This CDR3 is CASSVGGAQNTEAFF. The CDR3 bases are TGTGCCAGCAGCGTAGGGGGAGCCCAGAACACTGAAGCTTTCTTT. The chain recombines TRBV9 with TRBJ1-1; D gene unclear. V gave up 0 bases and J gave up 1 base, with 10 bases separating them. CDR1 SGDLS and CDR2 YYNGEE come from the germline V gene. The CDR3 contains 15 residues.

The chain links TRBV5-6 to TRBJ2-1; 12 bases align to TRBD2. There are 15 residues in the CDR3. The V segment lost 0 bases and the J segment 5 bases; nucleotides outside the gene matches: 0. CDR1 and CDR2 (germline): SGHDT, YYEEEE. The CDR3 is CASSLGLAGDNEQFF. The DNA of the CDR3 is TGTGCCAGCAGCTTGGGACTAGCGGGAGACAATGAGCAGTTCTTC.

This chain joins TRBV29-1 and TRBJ2-1; D call uncertain. This CDR3 region has 11 residues. Germline assignment: CDR1 SQVTM and CDR2 ANQGSEA. CDR3 sequence: CSYLRVDEQFF. The CDR3 nucleotides are TGCAGTTATCTAAGAGTCGATGAGCAGTTCTTC.

This chain uses TRBV7-2 with TRBJ2-1; the match to TRBD2 covers 10 bases. The CDR3 length is 16 residues. V lost 5 bases, J lost 7 bases, and 11 bases stayed unmatched. The germline V gene encodes CDR1 SGHTA and CDR2 FQGNSA. DNA for the CDR3: TGTGCCAGCAGCCGATTTGGACTAGCGGCTAGTAATGAGCAGTTCTTC. This translates into CASSRFGLAASNEQFF.

The chain uses TRBV19 and TRBJ2-7; D not certain. CDR1 and CDR2 from the germline V gene are LNHDA and SQIVND (reference sequence). The germline V and J ends were trimmed by 3 bases and 0 bases, with 9 bases remaining between them. The length of the CDR3 is 14 residues. CDR3 amino acids: CASSIDSISYEQYF. CDR3 bases: TGTGCCAGTAGTATTGATAGTATCTCCTACGAGCAGTACTTC.

This sequence joins TRBV5-4 and TRBJ2-7; D is uncertain. The V gene's germline CDR1 is SGHNT and CDR2 YYREEE (reference sequence). V was trimmed by 2 bases and J by 0 bases, leaving 6 bases between them. The CDR3 contains 13 residues. This CDR3 reads CASSFPSSYEQYF. The CDR3 bases are TGTGCCAGCAGCTTCCCGTCCTCCTACGAGCAGTACTTC.

The chain links TRBV6-5 to TRBJ2-1; the D gene is possibly TRBD2 (6 bases). This CDR3 is built from 16 residues. V was cut by 0 bases and J by 3 bases, with 12 bases left in between. The germline V gene has CDR1 MNHEY and CDR2 SVGAGI. The CDR3 loop reads CASSYSIGGFYNEQFF. CDR3 nucleotide sequence: TGTGCCAGCAGTTACTCTATTGGAGGGTTCTACAATGAGCAGTTCTTC.

This chain joins TRBV19 and TRBJ2-3, with D tentatively TRBD1 or TRBD2 (6 bases each). This CDR3 spans 15 amino acids. Trimming stripped 6 bases from V and 1 base from J, with 14 bases between. In germline, CDR1 is LNHDA, CDR2 SQIVND (reference sequence). CDR3 loop: CASSPRGVGTDTQYF. CDR3 sequence (DNA): TGTGCCAGTAGCCCTAGGGGGGTGGGCACAGATACGCAGTATTTT.

The genes are TRBV7-3 and TRBJ2-4, with D perhaps matching TRBD1 (6 bases). Per the germline V gene, CDR1 is SGHTA and CDR2 is FQGTGA. This CDR3 contains 13 residues. Trimming took 7 bases from V and 3 from J, leaving 10 bases between them. CDR3 sequence: CASTRTDKNIQYF. As DNA, the CDR3 is TGTGCCAGCACCAGGACAGACAAAAACATTCAGTACTTC.

This sequence joins TRBV7-2 and TRBJ2-7, with 8 bases lining up with TRBD2. Germline CDR1 reads SGHTA; CDR2 reads FQGNSA. With 1 base clipped from V and 0 bases from J, the junction kept 8 bases outside the gene matches. The CDR3 runs 17 residues. The CDR3 DNA reads TGTGCCAGCAGCTTAGTTCCAAGCGGGAGATTCTCCTACGAGCAGTACTTC. It specifies CASSLVPSGRFSYEQYF.

V and J are TRBV28 and TRBJ2-6; D might be TRBD2 (6 bases). This CDR3 spans 16 amino acids. Deletions cut 7 bases from V and 0 bases from J, with 13 bases between. Germline CDR1 MDHEN, CDR2 SYDVKM. The CDR3 sequence: CASTTRGSSGANVLTF. The CDR3 region has the DNA TGTGCCAGCACGACTCGGGGGAGCTCTGGGGCCAACGTCCTGACTTTC.

The table lists this clone with a count of one. The chain combines TRBV2 with TRBJ2-2, with 11 bases lining up with TRBD2. There are 16 residues in the CDR3. Losses at the gene ends were 6 bases for V and 1 base for J; bases not matched to a gene: 4. Germline V gene lookup returns CDR1 SNHLY and CDR2 FYNNEI. This CDR3 reads CASRALAGGNTGELFF. The CDR3 region has the DNA TGTGCCAGCAGGGCCCTAGCGGGAGGGAACACCGGGGAGCTGTTTTTT.

The chain has TRBV5-1 and TRBJ1-5; 7 nucleotides agree with TRBD1. Germline V gene data show CDR1 as SGHRS and CDR2 as YFSETQ. The V segment lost 0 bases and the J segment 7 bases; nucleotides outside the gene matches: 4. The CDR3 totals 14 residues. CDR3 DNA: TGCGCCAGCAGCTTGGGAGGGGGCGAGCAGCCCCAGCATTTT. Its translation: CASSLGGGEQPQHF.

The genes are TRBV18 and TRBJ2-7; 8 bases map to TRBD1. J lost 2 bases, V lost 6 bases, and 6 bases had no gene match. This CDR3 is 14 amino acids long. Germline V CDR1 and CDR2: KGHSH, LQKENI. The CDR3 region is CASSKDRGPYEQYF. In DNA form, the CDR3 reads TGTGCCAGCTCGAAAGACAGGGGTCCCTACGAGCAGTACTTC.

This CDR3 reads CASSLQDGKRPQYF. Here the CDR3 DNA reads TGTGCCAGCAGCCTTCAGGACGGGAAGAGACCCCAGTACTTC. The gene calls are TRBV11-3 and TRBJ2-5; weak D call: TRBD2 (5 bases). V lost 5 bases to trimming and J lost 9 bases, with 19 bases between them. This CDR3 is 14 amino acids long. Germline loops: CDR1 SGHNT, CDR2 YENEEA.

The rearrangement joins TRBV7-7 to TRBJ2-3, with unresolved D. The CDR3 covers 13 residues. Germline loops: CDR1 SSHAT, CDR2 FNYEAQ (reference sequence). Trimming cost V 5 bases and J 0 bases, with 6 bases left between them. The CDR3 DNA follows: TGTGCCAGCAGCAAGTGGAGCACAGATACGCAGTATTTT. It yields the protein CASSKWSTDTQYF.

The genes are TRBV25-1 and TRBJ2-5; D ambiguous. CDR1 is MGHDK, CDR2 SYGVNS, per germline. The ends were cut back, 1 base at V and 1 base at J, with 10 bases in the middle. The CDR3 totals 15 residues. CDR3 nucleotides: TGTGCCAGCAGTGAATTGGGCGCCTCCCAAGAGACCCAGTACTTC. It translates to CASSELGASQETQYF.

The chain carries TRBV7-2 and TRBJ1-5; D is uncertain. This CDR3 comprises 15 residues. Germline CDR1 SGHTA, CDR2 FQGNSA. The V and J ends lost 2 bases and 1 base respectively, with 9 bases between them. The DNA for the CDR3 is TGTGCCAGCAGCTTAAGTCCTCAGAGCAATCAGCCCCAGCATTTT. Its translation is CASSLSPQSNQPQHF.

This chain links TRBV10-3 with TRBJ2-1; 7 bases fit TRBD2. Per the germline V gene, CDR1 is ENHRY and CDR2 is SYGVKD. V shed 7 bases and J 4 bases; nucleotides not matched to a gene: 10. CDR3 length equals 15 residues. In DNA, the CDR3 is TGTGCCATCAAGGACGTCCTAGCGGAGTACAATGAGCAGTTCTTC. It translates to CAIKDVLAEYNEQFF.

V gene TRBV6-5 combines with J gene TRBJ2-1; tentatively, D is TRBD2 (5 bases). The V gene's germline CDR1 is MNHEY and CDR2 SVGAGI. The CDR3 totals 13 residues. The ends were cut back, 6 bases at V and 4 bases at J, with 10 bases in the middle. The chain's CDR3 is CASRGSAYNEQFF. In DNA, the CDR3 is TGTGCCAGCAGGGGTAGCGCGTACAATGAGCAGTTCTTC.

This clone appeared once. V gene TRBV5-4 combines with J gene TRBJ2-1, with 10 bases fitting TRBD2. J gave up 9 bases and V 8 bases, and 14 bases lay outside the gene matches. Germline V CDR1 and CDR2: SGHNT, YYREEE (reference sequence). This CDR3 comprises 15 residues. CDR3 loop: CASSGGSREQGEQFF. DNA of the CDR3: TGTGCCAGTAGCGGGGGGTCGAGGGAGCAGGGTGAGCAGTTCTTC.

The gene calls are TRBV21-1 and TRBJ2-5. TRBV21-1 is tagged as a pseudogene. The CDR3 has 13 amino acids. Here the CDR3 DNA reads TGTGCCAGCAGCAAATGTCAGACGGAGACCCAGTACTTC. As protein: CASSKCQTETQYF.

The rearrangement links TRBV15 to TRBJ1-3; 9 bases agree with TRBD1. Germline assignment: CDR1 LNHNV and CDR2 YYDKDF (reference sequence). After removal of 6 bases from V and 3 bases from J, the junction contained 0 bases not matched to a gene. The CDR3 is made up of 13 amino acids. The CDR3 loop is CATRTGGGNTIYF. The CDR3 region has the DNA TGTGCCACCAGGACAGGGGGTGGAAACACCATATATTTT.

This chain uses TRBV6-4 with TRBJ2-1, with 8 nucleotides matching TRBD2. The CDR3 is made up of 13 amino acids. Germline V gives CDR1 MRHNA, CDR2 SNTAGT. V dropped 6 bases and J dropped 8; count of bases not matched to a gene: 6. The CDR3 region has the DNA TGTGCCAGCAGCCCCGGACTAGCCCATGAGCAGTTCTTC. It translates to CASSPGLAHEQFF.